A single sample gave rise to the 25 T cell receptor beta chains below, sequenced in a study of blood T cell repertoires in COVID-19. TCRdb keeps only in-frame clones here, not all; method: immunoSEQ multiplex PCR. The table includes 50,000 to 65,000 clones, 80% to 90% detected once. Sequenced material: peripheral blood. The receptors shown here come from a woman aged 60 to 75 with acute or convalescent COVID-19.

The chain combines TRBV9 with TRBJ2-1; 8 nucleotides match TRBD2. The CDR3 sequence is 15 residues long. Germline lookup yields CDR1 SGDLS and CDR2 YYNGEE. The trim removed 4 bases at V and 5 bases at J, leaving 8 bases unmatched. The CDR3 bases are TGTGCCAGCAGCCCCCGGGGGGGCCTAAACAATGAGCAGTTCTTC. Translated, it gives CASSPRGGLNNEQFF.

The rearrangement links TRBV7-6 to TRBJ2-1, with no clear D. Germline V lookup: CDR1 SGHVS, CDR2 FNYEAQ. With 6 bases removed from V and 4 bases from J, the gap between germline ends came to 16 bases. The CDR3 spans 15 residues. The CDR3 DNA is TGTGCCAGCAGTCTTAGCACTTCTCCATACAATGAGCAGTTCTTC. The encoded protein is CASSLSTSPYNEQFF. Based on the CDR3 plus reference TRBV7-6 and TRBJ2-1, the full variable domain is GAGVSQSPRYKVTKRGQDVALRCDPISGHVSLYWYRQALGQGPEFLTYFNYEAQQDKSGLPNDRFSAERPEGSISTLTIQRTEQRDSAMYRCASSLSTSPYNEQFFGPGTRLTVL.

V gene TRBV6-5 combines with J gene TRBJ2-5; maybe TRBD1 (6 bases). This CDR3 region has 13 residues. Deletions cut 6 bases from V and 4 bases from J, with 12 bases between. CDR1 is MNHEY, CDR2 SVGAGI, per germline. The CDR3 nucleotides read TGTGCCAGCAGGCAAGGGGGATCAGAGACCCAGTACTTC. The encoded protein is CASRQGGSETQYF.

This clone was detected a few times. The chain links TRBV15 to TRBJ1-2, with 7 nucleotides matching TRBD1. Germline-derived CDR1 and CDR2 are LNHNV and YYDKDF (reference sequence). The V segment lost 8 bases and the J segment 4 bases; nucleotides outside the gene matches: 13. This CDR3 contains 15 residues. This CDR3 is CATGTAQPYIYGYTF. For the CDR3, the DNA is TGTGCCACCGGGACAGCGCAACCCTACATCTATGGCTACACCTTC.

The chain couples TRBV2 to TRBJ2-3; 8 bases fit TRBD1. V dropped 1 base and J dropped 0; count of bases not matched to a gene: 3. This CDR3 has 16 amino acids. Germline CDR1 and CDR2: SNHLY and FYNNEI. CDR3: CASSEVTGGSTDTQYF. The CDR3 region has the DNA TGTGCCAGCAGTGAAGTAACAGGGGGGAGCACAGATACGCAGTATTTT.

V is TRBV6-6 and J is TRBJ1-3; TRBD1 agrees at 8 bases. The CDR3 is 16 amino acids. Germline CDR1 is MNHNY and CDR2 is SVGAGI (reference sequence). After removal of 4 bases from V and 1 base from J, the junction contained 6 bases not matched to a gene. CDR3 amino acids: CASSFGRGQSGNTIYF. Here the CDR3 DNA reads TGTGCCAGCAGTTTTGGCAGGGGGCAGTCTGGAAACACCATATATTTT.

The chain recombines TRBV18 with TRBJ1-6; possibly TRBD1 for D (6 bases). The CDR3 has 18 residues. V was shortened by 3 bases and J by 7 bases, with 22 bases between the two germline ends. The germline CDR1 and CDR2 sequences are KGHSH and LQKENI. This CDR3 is CASSPSIQQGKRNSPLHF. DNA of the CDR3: TGTGCCAGCTCACCTTCTATCCAACAGGGAAAAAGGAATTCACCCCTCCACTTT.

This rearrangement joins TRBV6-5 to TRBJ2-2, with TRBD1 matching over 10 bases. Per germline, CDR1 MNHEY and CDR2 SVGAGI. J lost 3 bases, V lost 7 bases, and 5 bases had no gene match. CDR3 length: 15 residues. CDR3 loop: CASTPGQGHTGELFF. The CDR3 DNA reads TGTGCCAGCACCCCGGGACAGGGGCACACCGGGGAGCTGTTTTTT.

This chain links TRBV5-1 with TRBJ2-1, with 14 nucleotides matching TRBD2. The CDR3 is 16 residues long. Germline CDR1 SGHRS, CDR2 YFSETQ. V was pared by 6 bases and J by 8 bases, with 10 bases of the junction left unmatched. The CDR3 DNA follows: TGCGCCAGCAAACCGGGACTAGCGGGAGTGGGCGATGAGCAGTTCTTC. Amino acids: CASKPGLAGVGDEQFF.

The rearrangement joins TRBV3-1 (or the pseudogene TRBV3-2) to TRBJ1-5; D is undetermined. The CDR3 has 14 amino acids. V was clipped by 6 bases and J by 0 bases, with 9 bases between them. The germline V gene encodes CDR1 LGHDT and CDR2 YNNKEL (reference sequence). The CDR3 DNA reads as TGTGCCAGCAGTTCTGAGTATAGCAATCAGCCCCAGCATTTT. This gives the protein CASSSEYSNQPQHF.

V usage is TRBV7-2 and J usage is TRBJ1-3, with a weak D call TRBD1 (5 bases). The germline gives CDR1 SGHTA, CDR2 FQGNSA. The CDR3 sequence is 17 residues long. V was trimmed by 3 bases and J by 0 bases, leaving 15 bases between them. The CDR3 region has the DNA TGTGCCAGCAGCTTGATAGGGGTTCATAGCTCTGGAAACACCATATATTTT. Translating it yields CASSLIGVHSSGNTIYF.

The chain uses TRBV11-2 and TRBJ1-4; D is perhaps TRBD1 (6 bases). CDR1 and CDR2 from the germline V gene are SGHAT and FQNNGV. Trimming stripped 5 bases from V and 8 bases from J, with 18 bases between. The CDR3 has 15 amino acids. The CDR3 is CASSQTGNVREKLFF. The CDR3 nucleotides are TGTGCCAGCAGCCAAACAGGGAACGTTCGGGAAAAACTGTTTTTT.

CDR3 in amino acids: CAISDKNTEAFF. CDR3 nucleotides: TGTGCCATCAGTGATAAGAACACTGAAGCTTTCTTT. The chain links TRBV10-3 to TRBJ1-1; D is unclear. The germline V gene encodes CDR1 ENHRY and CDR2 SYGVKD. The CDR3 runs to 12 residues. Trimming took 3 bases from V and 1 from J, leaving 3 bases between them.

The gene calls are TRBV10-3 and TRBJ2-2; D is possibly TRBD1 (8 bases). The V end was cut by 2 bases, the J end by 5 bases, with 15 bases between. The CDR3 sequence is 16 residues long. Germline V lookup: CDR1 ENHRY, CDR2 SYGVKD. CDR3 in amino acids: CAISETIQGGTGELFF. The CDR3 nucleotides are TGTGCCATCAGTGAGACAATACAGGGGGGGACCGGGGAGCTGTTTTTT.

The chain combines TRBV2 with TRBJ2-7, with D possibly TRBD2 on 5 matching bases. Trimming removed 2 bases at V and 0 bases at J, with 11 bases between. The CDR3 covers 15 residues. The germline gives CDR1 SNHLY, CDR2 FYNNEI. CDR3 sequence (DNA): TGTGCCAGCAGTGAAAGCCGGACTCGCTCCTACGAGCAGTACTTC. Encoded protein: CASSESRTRSYEQYF.

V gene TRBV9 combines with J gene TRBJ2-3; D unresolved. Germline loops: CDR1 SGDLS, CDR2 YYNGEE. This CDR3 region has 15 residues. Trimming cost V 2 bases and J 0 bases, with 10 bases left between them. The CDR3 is CASSVSLPSTDTQYF. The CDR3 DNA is TGTGCCAGCAGCGTGAGCCTACCTAGCACAGATACGCAGTATTTT.

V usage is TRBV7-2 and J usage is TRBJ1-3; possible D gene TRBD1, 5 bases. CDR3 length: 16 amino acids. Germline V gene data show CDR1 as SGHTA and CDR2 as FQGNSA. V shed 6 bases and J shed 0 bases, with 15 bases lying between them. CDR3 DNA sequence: TGTGCCAGCAGAGCCCAGACAGAAATCTCTGGAAACACCATATATTTT. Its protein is CASRAQTEISGNTIYF.

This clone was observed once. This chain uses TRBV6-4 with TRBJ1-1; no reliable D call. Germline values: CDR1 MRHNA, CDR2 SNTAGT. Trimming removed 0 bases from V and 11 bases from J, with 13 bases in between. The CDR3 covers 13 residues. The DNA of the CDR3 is TGTGCCAGCAGTGACTCGGAGGGTTCGAAGGCTTTCTTT. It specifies CASSDSEGSKAFF.

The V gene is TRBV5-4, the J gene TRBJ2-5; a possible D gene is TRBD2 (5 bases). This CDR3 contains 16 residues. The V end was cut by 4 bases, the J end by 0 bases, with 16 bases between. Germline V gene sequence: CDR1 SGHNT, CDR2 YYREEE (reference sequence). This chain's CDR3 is CASSRGLMRNQETQYF. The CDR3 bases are TGTGCCAGCAGCCGCGGGTTGATGCGCAACCAAGAGACCCAGTACTTC.

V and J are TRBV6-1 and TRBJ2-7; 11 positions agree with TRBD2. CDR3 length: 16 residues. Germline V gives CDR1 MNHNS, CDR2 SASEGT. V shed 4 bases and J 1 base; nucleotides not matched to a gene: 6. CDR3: CASSGRGLAESYEQYF. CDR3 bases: TGTGCCAGCAGTGGGAGGGGACTAGCGGAGTCCTACGAGCAGTACTTC.

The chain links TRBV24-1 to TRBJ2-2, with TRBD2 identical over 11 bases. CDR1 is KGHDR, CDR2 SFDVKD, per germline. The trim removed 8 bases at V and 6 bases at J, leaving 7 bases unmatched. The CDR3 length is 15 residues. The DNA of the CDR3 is TGTGCCACCATTAGTAGCGGGAGGGCGTCCGGGGAGCTGTTTTTT. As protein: CATISSGRASGELFF.

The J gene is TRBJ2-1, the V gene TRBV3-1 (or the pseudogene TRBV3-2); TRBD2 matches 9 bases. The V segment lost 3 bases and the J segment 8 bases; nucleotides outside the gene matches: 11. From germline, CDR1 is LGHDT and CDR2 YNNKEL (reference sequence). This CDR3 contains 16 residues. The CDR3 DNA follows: TGTGCCAGCAGCCATCCGGGGACTAGCAAGGGCTATGAGCAGTTCTTC. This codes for CASSHPGTSKGYEQFF.

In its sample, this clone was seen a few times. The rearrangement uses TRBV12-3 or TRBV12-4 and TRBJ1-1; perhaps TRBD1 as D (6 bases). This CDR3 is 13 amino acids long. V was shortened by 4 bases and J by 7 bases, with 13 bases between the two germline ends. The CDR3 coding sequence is TGTGCCAGCAGTTGGGATAGGGGGTTTGAAGCTTTCTTT. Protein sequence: CASSWDRGFEAFF.

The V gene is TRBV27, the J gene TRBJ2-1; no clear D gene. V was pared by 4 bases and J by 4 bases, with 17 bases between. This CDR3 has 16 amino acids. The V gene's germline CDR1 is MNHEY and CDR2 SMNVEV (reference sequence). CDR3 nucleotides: TGTGCCAGCAGTTCTCCTTCCGCGCAGGCGTACAATGAGCAGTTCTTC. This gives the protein CASSSPSAQAYNEQFF.

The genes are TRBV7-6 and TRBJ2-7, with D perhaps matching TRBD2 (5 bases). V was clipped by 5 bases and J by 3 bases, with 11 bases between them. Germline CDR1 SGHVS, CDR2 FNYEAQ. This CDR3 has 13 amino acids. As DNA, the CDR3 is TGTGCCAGCAGCGACGGGATACTCTACGAGCAGTACTTC. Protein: CASSDGILYEQYF. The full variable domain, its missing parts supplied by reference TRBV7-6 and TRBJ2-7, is GAGVSQSPRYKVTKRGQDVALRCDPISGHVSLYWYRQALGQGPEFLTYFNYEAQQDKSGLPNDRFSAERPEGSISTLTIQRTEQRDSAMYRCASSDGILYEQYFGPGTRLTVT.